This record concerns one TCR beta chain sequence. No antigen is known for it. Per-base quality was not reported, and no clone a single base away is much larger than it. Libraries were built with the immunoSEQ multiplex PCR assay. This immuneACCESS table, as held by TCRdb, lists in-frame sequences with V and J called but not all clones. Of the missing ones, under half trace to an unresolved V gene in checked studies; the others have no known cause. The sample has 150,000 or so clones on record, about 93% of them singletons. The leading ten clones occupy around 2.3% of the sample. The source of the sample is a study of control samples from healthy donors and cancer patients (TCRdb year 2020). Including cysteine and phenylalanine, the CDR3 has 15 amino acids. Only the CDR3 DNA stays, 45 bases, in frame from base 1. Reading the germline V gene (reference sequence) gives CDR1 SEHNR and CDR2 FQNEAQ. Trimming at the junction amounts to 1 base on V and 0 bases on J, and the germline ends lie 9 bases apart.

The source of this sequence is a middle-aged man in good health. The sequencing input was blood. The chain uses TRBV7-9 and TRBJ1-1; too little of a D gene remains to name it. The sequence in DNA is TGTGCCAGCAGCTTAGGCGGGAGTATGAACACTGAAGCTTTCTTT. Its translation reads: CASSLGGSMNTEAFF.